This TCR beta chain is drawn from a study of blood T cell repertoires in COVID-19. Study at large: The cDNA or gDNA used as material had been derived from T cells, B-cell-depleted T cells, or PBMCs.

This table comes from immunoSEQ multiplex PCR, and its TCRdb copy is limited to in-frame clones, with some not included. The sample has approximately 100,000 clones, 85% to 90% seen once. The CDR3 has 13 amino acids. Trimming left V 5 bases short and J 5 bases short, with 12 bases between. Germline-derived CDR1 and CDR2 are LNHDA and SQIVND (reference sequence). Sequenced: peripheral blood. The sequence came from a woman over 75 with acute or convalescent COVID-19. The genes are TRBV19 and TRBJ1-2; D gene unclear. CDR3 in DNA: TGTGCCAGTAGTCCCCGGGGTATTTATGGCTACACCTTC. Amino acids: CASSPRGIYGYTF.